The 25 T cell receptor beta chains listed next were all sequenced from one sample in a study of molecular identifiers for immune sequencing clone quantification. TCRdb ran MiXCR on the PCR reads and lists one entry per CDR3 protein. The sample carries some 100,000 distinct CDR3 sequences, about 35% recorded once. The specimen sequenced was naive CD8+ T cells from blood, with Jurkat cell RNA spiked in. As to subset: FACS-sorted CD8+CD4-CCR7+CD45RA+ naive T cells. These receptors were obtained from a human donor in good health. Some libraries in this study had Jurkat cell RNA spiked in.

This clonotype was seen at least ten times. This chain uses TRBV5-1 with TRBJ2-1; no clear D gene. This CDR3 contains 13 residues. Germline lookup yields CDR1 SGHRS and CDR2 YFSETQ. Trimming left V 1 base short and J 7 bases short, with 9 bases between. CDR3 amino acids: CASSLLQWNEQFF. The CDR3, as DNA: TGCGCCAGCAGCTTGCTCCAATGGAATGAGCAGTTCTTC.

In its sample, this clonotype was seen once. A much larger clonotype is one base distant, so this may be a read error. The rearrangement joins TRBV5-3 to TRBJ2-7; D is undetermined. TRBV5-3 qualifies as an ORF whose function is uncertain. CDR3 size: 12 residues. The CDR3 bases are TGTGTCAGCAGCTGGGAATCCTACGAGCAGTACTTC. This sequence encodes CVSSWESYEQYF.

This clonotype was counted at least ten times. The chain has TRBV12-3 or TRBV12-4 and TRBJ2-5; TRBD1 is a possible D gene (6 bases). The CDR3 spans 12 residues. V lost 6 bases and J lost 7, with 12 bases in between. The DNA of the CDR3 is TGTGCCAGCAGCCCAGGGGATCCGACCCAGTACTTC. Residues: CASSPGDPTQYF.

J is TRBJ2-7 and V is TRBV2; 7 bases are shared with TRBD1. The CDR3 runs to 13 residues. Germline trimming cut 10 bases from V and 0 bases from J; bases unmatched to any gene: 6. Germline CDR1 SNHLY, CDR2 FYNNEI. CDR3 nucleotide sequence: TGTGCCACCCGGACAGGAAACTCCTACGAGCAGTACTTC. Translation: CATRTGNSYEQYF.

This clonotype appeared many times. The CDR3 loop is CASSRAEENTGELFF. CDR3 DNA: TGTGCCAGCAGCCGAGCCGAGGAGAACACCGGGGAGCTGTTTTTT. The J gene is TRBJ2-2, the V gene TRBV3-1; D uncertain. Germline CDR1 reads LGHDT; CDR2 reads YNNKEL (reference sequence). This CDR3 is 15 amino acids long. V lost 4 bases to trimming and J lost 1 base, with 10 bases between them.

This clonotype has a single count. A much larger clone sits a single nucleotide away, making a read error possible. The gene calls are TRBV28 and TRBJ1-5, with D uncertain. This CDR3 has 15 amino acids. The germline gives CDR1 MDHEN, CDR2 SYDVKM. The CDR3 DNA reads TGTGCCAGCACCCCGGGAGAATATAGCTATCAGCCCCAGCATTTT. Protein product: CASTPGEYSYQPQHF.

Points on this clonotype: The conserved phenylalanine or tryptophan normally closing the CDR3 is absent here, so this likely arose from a read error. This sequence joins TRBV9 and TRBJ1-5, with D uncertain. CDR1 SGDLS and CDR2 YYNGEE come from the germline V gene. Deletions cut 0 bases from V and 7 bases from J, with 8 bases between. The CDR3 loop spans 13 amino acids. CDR3 in amino acids: CASSVEGSQPQHS. The CDR3 region has the DNA TGTGCCAGCAGCGTAGAAGGGTCGCAGCCCCAGCATTCT.

This clonotype was seen a handful of times. The chain has TRBV13 and TRBJ2-3, with D possibly being TRBD2 (5 bases). The CDR3 runs 14 residues. V was cut by 3 bases and J by 6 bases, with 13 bases left in between. Per germline, CDR1 PRHDT and CDR2 FYEKMQ (reference sequence). This CDR3 is CASSFRGGGDTQYF. In DNA form, the CDR3 reads TGTGCCAGCAGCTTTCGGGGTGGCGGGGATACGCAGTATTTT.

This clonotype occurred once. The junction does not match germline at one end; this may be a read error. J is TRBJ2-6 and V is TRBV18; D remains ambiguous. Per germline, CDR1 KGHSH and CDR2 LQKENI. The CDR3 contains 15 residues. The CDR3 DNA reads TGTGCCTGCTCACCAGGCCCCCCTGGGGCCAACGTCCTGACTTTC. Translating gives CACSPGPPGANVLTF.

This clonotype was counted between two and nine times. This sequence joins TRBV12-3 or TRBV12-4 and TRBJ2-7, with D tentatively TRBD1 (6 bases). V was pared by 7 bases and J by 0 bases, with 10 bases between. CDR3 length: 13 amino acids. In nucleotides, the CDR3 is TGTGCCAGCAAGGGGGAAAGCTCCTACGAGCAGTACTTC. Protein sequence: CASKGESSYEQYF.

This chain uses TRBV9 with TRBJ2-3; TRBD1 is a possible D gene (6 bases). CDR1 is SGDLS and CDR2 is YYNGEE in the germline V gene. This CDR3 comprises 16 residues. V lost 3 bases to trimming and J lost 0 bases, with 14 bases between them. The CDR3 DNA sequence: TGTGCCAGCAGCGACCAGACAGGTTCTAGCACAGATACGCAGTATTTT. Translated: CASSDQTGSSTDTQYF.

On this clonotype itself: This clone may be a read error of a much larger clone one base away. The V and J genes are TRBV6-5 and TRBJ2-7, with D perhaps TRBD2 (5 bases). The CDR3 loop spans 12 amino acids. The V gene's germline CDR1 is MNHEY and CDR2 SVGAGI. CDR3 nucleotide sequence: TGTGTCAGCAGTTACTCGGGGTACGAGCAGTACTTC. This translates into CVSSYSGYEQYF.

Concerning this clonotype: A read error is possible here, since a much larger clone lies one base away. The chain carries TRBV28 and TRBJ1-5; D unresolved. Trimming shortened V by 3 bases and J by 0 bases, and 18 bases separated the two germline ends. The CDR3 totals 18 residues. Germline assignment: CDR1 MDHEN and CDR2 SYDVKM. The CDR3 DNA follows: TGTGCCAGCAGTTTGAAGTACAGTGCCCTTTATAGCAATCAGCCCCAGCATTTT. Its translation: CASSLKYSALYSNQPQHF. The variable domain in full, completed from reference TRBV28 and TRBJ1-5, reads DVKVTQSSRYLVKRTGEKVFLECVQDMDHENMFWYRQDPGLGLRLIYFSYDVKMKEKGDIPEGYSVSREKKERFSLILESASTNQTSMYLCASSLKYSALYSNQPQHFGDGTRLSIL.

As to this clonotype: At one of its ends the junction is not consistent with the germline gene, which may arise from a read error. The rearrangement uses TRBV6-2 or TRBV6-3 and TRBJ1-5, with TRBD1 matching 8 bases. Germline CDR1 and CDR2: MNHEY and SVGEGT. The CDR3 contains 15 residues. DNA for the CDR3: TGTGCCGGCAGCCTCCGGGACAGGCAATTTTCGCCCCAGCATTTT. Amino acid sequence: CAGSLRDRQFSPQHF.

Concerning this clonotype: The limits of the CDR3 on the DNA are not certain, so only TCRdb's listed CDR3 is given. The V and J genes are TRBV6-9 and TRBJ1-2; the table names TRBD1, a call not compared with the DNA. The CDR3 region is 15 residues in length, termini included. Germline V gene sequence: CDR1 MNHGY, CDR2 SVAAGI. The CDR3: CASSPWGQGNYGYTF.

This clonotype was counted at least ten times. The V call is TRBV12-3 or TRBV12-4, the J call TRBJ2-2; 11 bases align to TRBD2. This CDR3 is built from 16 residues. The trim removed 7 bases at V and 2 bases at J, leaving 6 bases unmatched. The CDR3 region is CASTRLAGRNTGELFF. The CDR3 DNA reads TGTGCCAGCACTAGACTAGCGGGAAGAAACACCGGGGAGCTGTTTTTT.

This clonotype was counted a single time. This could be a read error, since a much larger clone is one nucleotide away. This chain joins TRBV7-6 and TRBJ2-7; tentative D call: TRBD1 (6 bases). This CDR3 comprises 15 residues. Germline CDR1 is SGHVS and CDR2 is FNYEAQ. The ends were cut back, 5 bases at V and 4 bases at J, with 18 bases in the middle. The CDR3 here is CASSPYTGTPYEQYF. CDR3 DNA sequence: TGTGCCAGCAGCCCGTATACCGGGACACCGTACGAGCAGTACTTC.

The chain recombines TRBV5-6 with TRBJ2-5; weak D call: TRBD2 (5 bases). The CDR3 is 13 amino acids. CDR1 and CDR2 (germline): SGHDT, YYEEEE. V lost 2 bases and J lost 5, with 10 bases in between. The CDR3 nucleotides read TGTGCCAGCAGCTTTCTCGGGGTTGAGACCCAGTACTTC. It codes for CASSFLGVETQYF.

The sample holds a few counts of this clonotype. A read error may produce the germline difference seen at one junction end. V is TRBV4-3 and J is TRBJ1-4; D is unresolved. The CDR3 totals 12 residues. Looked up from germline, CDR1 is LGHNA and CDR2 is YSLEER. The CDR3 protein is CASSQGSEKLFF. The CDR3 DNA follows: TGCGCCAGCAGCCAAGGGAGCGAAAAACTTTTTTTT.

This clonotype was picked up many times. The CDR3 DNA reads as TGTGCCAGCAGTACTCACCAGGGCGCGAACACTGAAGCTTTCTTT. Residues: CASSTHQGANTEAFF. This chain links TRBV25-1 with TRBJ1-1, with a possible D match to TRBD1 (5 bases). The CDR3 has 15 amino acids. Germline assignment: CDR1 MGHDK and CDR2 SYGVNS. V lost 5 bases to trimming and J lost 1 base, with 14 bases between them.

The CDR3 reads CATSGPTGYNEQFF. The CDR3 bases are TGTGCCACCAGCGGTCCCACTGGCTACAATGAGCAGTTCTTC. The chain links TRBV15 to TRBJ2-1; no firm D call. Germline CDR1 reads LNHNV; CDR2 reads YYDKDF (reference sequence). Trimming took 5 bases from V and 3 from J, leaving 11 bases between them. The CDR3 loop spans 14 amino acids.

This clonotype was found once. It may be a read error: a sequence one base away is much more abundant. Here the CDR3 omits its conserved ending phenylalanine or tryptophan, so a read error is the likely source. The CDR3 region has the DNA TGCAGCGTTGAAGATCGTTTAGCCTTCTATGGCTACACCTCC. Encoded protein: CSVEDRLAFYGYTS. V usage is TRBV29-1 and J usage is TRBJ1-2; D is undetermined. From germline, CDR1 is SQVTM and CDR2 ANQGSEA. The CDR3 loop spans 14 amino acids. Trimming left V 0 bases short and J 4 bases short, with 12 bases between.

The chain links TRBV24-1 to TRBJ2-3; no clear D. The CDR3 has 15 amino acids. CDR1 KGHDR and CDR2 SFDVKD come from the germline V gene. V lost 1 base and J 2 bases, leaving 9 bases between the germline ends. The CDR3 DNA is TGTGCCACCAGTGATTTTGGGGTAGCCACAGATACGCAGTATTTT. Protein sequence: CATSDFGVATDTQYF.

This sequence joins TRBV6-1 and TRBJ2-1; tentative D call: TRBD1 (5 bases). Germline assignment: CDR1 MNHNS and CDR2 SASEGT. Trimming took off 6 bases at V and 3 bases at J, with 18 bases between the two ends. The CDR3 loop spans 16 amino acids. The CDR3 spells CASRSRQTSGYNEQFF. The DNA for the CDR3 is TGTGCCAGCAGGTCCAGACAGACCTCGGGCTACAATGAGCAGTTCTTC.

This clonotype was seen only a few times. The V gene is TRBV3-1, the J gene TRBJ2-1; D is possibly TRBD1 or TRBD2 (5 bases each). This CDR3 is built from 17 residues. Germline V gene sequence: CDR1 LGHDT, CDR2 YNNKEL (reference sequence). The germline V and J ends were trimmed by 1 base and 2 bases, with 15 bases remaining between them. CDR3 loop: CASSQAAGPGPYNEQFF. CDR3 DNA sequence: TGTGCCAGCAGCCAAGCCGCGGGCCCGGGGCCCTACAATGAGCAGTTCTTC.